This TCR beta chain was profiled in a study of cytomegalovirus exposure and HLA in healthy donors. Use of 60 Vbeta and 13 Jbeta primers characterized the PCR. Sequencing used immunoSEQ multiplex PCR; TCRdb keeps in-frame clones, though not all of them. The sample has approximately 160,000 clones, around 77% seen once. There are 15 residues in the CDR3. V lost 5 bases to trimming and J lost 0 bases; unmatched junction nucleotides: 4. The V gene's germline CDR1 is MNHNY and CDR2 SVGAGI (reference sequence). This TCR was sampled from a woman in her 30s in good health and CMV-seronegative. The chain recombines TRBV6-6 with TRBJ2-1, with 7 positions matching TRBD2. The sequenced sample was PBMCs. The CDR3 loop is CASSQAGPSYNEQFF. Here the CDR3 DNA reads TGTGCCAGCAGTCAAGCGGGACCCTCCTACAATGAGCAGTTCTTC.